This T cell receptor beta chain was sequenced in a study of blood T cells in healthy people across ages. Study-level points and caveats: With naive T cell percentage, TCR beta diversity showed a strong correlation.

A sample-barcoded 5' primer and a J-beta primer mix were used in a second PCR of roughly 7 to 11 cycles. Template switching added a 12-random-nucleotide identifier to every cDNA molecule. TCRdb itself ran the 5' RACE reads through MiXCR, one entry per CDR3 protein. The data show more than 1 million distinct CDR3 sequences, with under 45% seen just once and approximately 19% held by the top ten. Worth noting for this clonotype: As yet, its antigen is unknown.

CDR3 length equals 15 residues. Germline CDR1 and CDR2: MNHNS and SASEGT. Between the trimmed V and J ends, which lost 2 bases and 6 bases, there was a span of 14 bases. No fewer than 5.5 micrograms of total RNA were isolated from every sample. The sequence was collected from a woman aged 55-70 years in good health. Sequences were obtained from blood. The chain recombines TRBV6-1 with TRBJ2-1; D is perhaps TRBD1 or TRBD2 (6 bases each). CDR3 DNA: TGTGCCAGCAGTGAATGGGGGGCGCTAGTCAATGAGCAGTTCTTC. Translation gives CASSEWGALVNEQFF.